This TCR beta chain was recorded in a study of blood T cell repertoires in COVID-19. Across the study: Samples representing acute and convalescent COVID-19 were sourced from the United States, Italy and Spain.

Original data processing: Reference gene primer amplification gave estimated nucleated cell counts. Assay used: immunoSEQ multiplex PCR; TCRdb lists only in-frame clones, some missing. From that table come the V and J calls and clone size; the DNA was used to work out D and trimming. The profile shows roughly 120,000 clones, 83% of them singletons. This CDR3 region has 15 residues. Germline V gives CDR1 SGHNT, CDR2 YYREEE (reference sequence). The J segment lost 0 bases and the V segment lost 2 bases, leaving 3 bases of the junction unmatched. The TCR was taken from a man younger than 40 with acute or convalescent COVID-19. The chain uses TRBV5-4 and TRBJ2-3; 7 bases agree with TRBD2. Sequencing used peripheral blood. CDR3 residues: CASSLSSGSTDTQYF. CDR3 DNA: TGTGCCAGCAGCTTAAGTAGCGGGAGCACAGATACGCAGTATTTT.